Listed here are 29 T cell receptor beta chains from one sample, sequenced in a study of cytomegalovirus exposure and HLA in healthy donors. 13 Jbeta primers and 60 Vbeta primers were used for the PCR. TCRdb's table, derived via immunoSEQ multiplex PCR, lists solely in-frame clones and lacks some. The sample has roughly 200,000 clones; 55% to 75% are singletons. Material for sequencing was PBMCs. These receptor sequences come from a man aged 40-49 years in good health and CMV-seropositive.

The genes are TRBV7-3 and TRBJ2-7, with a possible D match to TRBD2 (7 bases). Germline assignment: CDR1 SGHTA and CDR2 FQGTGA. CDR3 length: 14 amino acids. With 4 bases removed from V and 5 bases from J, the gap between germline ends came to 15 bases. The CDR3 here is CASSWSGGRDEQYF. The DNA for the CDR3 is TGTGCCAGCAGCTGGTCGGGGGGCAGGGACGAGCAGTACTTC.

This chain connects TRBV7-7 to TRBJ2-5; TRBD2 might be the D (6 bases). V lost 4 bases, J lost 1 base, and 10 bases lay in between. Germline CDR1 SSHAT, CDR2 FNYEAQ (reference sequence). This CDR3 is 14 amino acids long. The CDR3 loop reads CASSSGVAQETQYF. The CDR3 nucleotides read TGTGCCAGCAGCTCGGGGGTGGCCCAAGAGACCCAGTACTTC.

The chain links TRBV10-3 to TRBJ2-1, with TRBD1 matching over 12 bases. Germline loops: CDR1 ENHRY, CDR2 SYGVKD. V gave up 5 bases and J gave up 7 bases; unmatched junction bases: 6. This CDR3 comprises 15 residues. The CDR3: CAISPGTGGRNEQFF. The CDR3 DNA follows: TGTGCCATCAGTCCCGGGACAGGGGGCAGAAATGAGCAGTTCTTC.

The chain combines TRBV7-8 with TRBJ2-3, with 13 bases that match TRBD2. V was clipped by 10 bases and J by 0 bases; unmatched bases: 13. This CDR3 is built from 18 residues. Germline CDR1 is SGHVS and CDR2 is FQNEAQ. CDR3 DNA sequence: TGTGCCACCCAGAGGGGACTAGCGGGGATACCTAGCACAGATACGCAGTATTTT. As protein: CATQRGLAGIPSTDTQYF.

The chain has TRBV6-5 and TRBJ1-4; D is undetermined. With 5 bases removed from V and 8 bases from J, the gap between germline ends came to 6 bases. Per the germline V gene, CDR1 is MNHEY and CDR2 is SVGAGI. This CDR3 is built from 11 residues. CDR3 region: CASSRGEKLFF. CDR3 nucleotide sequence: TGTGCCAGCAGTCGGGGAGAAAAACTGTTTTTT.

The chain carries TRBV29-1 and TRBJ1-2; D not resolved. The CDR3 loop spans 15 amino acids. Germline CDR1 is SQVTM and CDR2 is ANQGSEA. The V and J ends lost 4 bases and 0 bases respectively, with 15 bases between them. The CDR3 spells CSVGPPQLANYGYTF. DNA of the CDR3: TGCAGCGTTGGCCCGCCTCAATTAGCTAACTATGGCTACACCTTC.

This clone was seen only a few times. This chain connects TRBV29-1 to TRBJ2-7; 7 bases are shared with TRBD2. With V trimmed by 4 bases and J by 9 bases, 18 bases remained unmatched. Germline CDR1 and CDR2: SQVTM and ANQGSEA. This CDR3 spans 15 amino acids. The CDR3 region has the DNA TGCAGCGTTGGGCCTGGGGCTAGCGGCGTTCGCGGGCAGTACTTC. This translates into CSVGPGASGVRGQYF.

This chain uses TRBV5-1 with TRBJ2-7, with 7 nucleotides matching TRBD2. V lost 0 bases, J lost 6 bases, and 6 bases stayed unmatched. The CDR3 covers 14 residues. CDR1 and CDR2 from the germline V gene are SGHRS and YFSETQ. The CDR3 here is CASSLELAAGEQYF. CDR3 DNA: TGCGCCAGCAGCTTGGAGCTAGCGGCCGGCGAGCAGTACTTC.

The chain carries TRBV19 and TRBJ2-3; 10 bases line up with TRBD1. CDR1 and CDR2 from the germline V gene are LNHDA and SQIVND (reference sequence). With V trimmed by 3 bases and J by 6 bases, 9 bases remained unmatched. CDR3 length: 16 residues. In DNA form, the CDR3 reads TGTGCCAGTAGTATGGGACAGGGGCCTCTGTATGATACGCAGTATTTT. Amino acid sequence: CASSMGQGPLYDTQYF. The whole variable domain, remainder taken from reference TRBV19 and TRBJ2-3, is DGGITQSPKYLFRKEGQNVTLSCEQNLNHDAMYWYRQDPGQGLRLIYYSQIVNDFQKGDIAEGYSVSREKKESFPLTVTSAQKNPTAFYLCASSMGQGPLYDTQYFGPGTRLTVL.

This clone showed up just a few times. The V gene is TRBV28, the J gene TRBJ1-5; D gene unclear. This CDR3 region has 15 residues. The V gene's germline CDR1 is MDHEN and CDR2 SYDVKM. Trimming took 4 bases from V and 3 from J, leaving 13 bases between them. The CDR3 nucleotides read TGTGCCAGCAGTTCCCTGGCAGGAACCAATCAGCCCCAGCATTTT. The encoded protein is CASSSLAGTNQPQHF.

The chain is built from TRBV5-6 and TRBJ2-7; 8 nucleotides line up with TRBD2. Looked up from germline, CDR1 is SGHDT and CDR2 is YYEEEE. The CDR3 has 14 residues. V lost 1 base to trimming and J lost 2 bases; unmatched junction nucleotides: 2. CDR3 in DNA: TGTGCCAGCAGCTTGCGCGGGGGGCCCTACGAGCAGTACTTC. Protein product: CASSLRGGPYEQYF.

The gene calls are TRBV4-1 and TRBJ2-2; D is perhaps TRBD2 (6 bases). The V and J ends lost 4 bases and 7 bases respectively, with 13 bases between them. Germline V CDR1 and CDR2: MGHRA, YSYEKL. The CDR3 length is 14 residues. Here the CDR3 reads CASSPLRGGGELFF. The CDR3 nucleotides are TGCGCCAGCAGCCCCCTGAGGGGAGGCGGGGAGCTGTTTTTT.

About this clone: The identical CDR3 is also encoded by other nucleotide sequences in the sample. The chain couples TRBV27 to TRBJ1-1; D remains ambiguous. CDR3 length equals 13 residues. The germline V gene has CDR1 MNHEY and CDR2 SMNVEV (reference sequence). Trimming took 3 bases from V and 0 from J, leaving 5 bases between them. CDR3 sequence (DNA): TGTGCCAGCAGTTTGACACTGAACACTGAAGCTTTCTTT. Translating gives CASSLTLNTEAFF.

V and J are TRBV14 and TRBJ2-1, with 7 bases matching TRBD1. Losses at the gene ends were 1 base for V and 1 base for J; bases not matched to a gene: 4. From germline, CDR1 is SGHDN and CDR2 FVKESK. This CDR3 contains 16 residues. The CDR3: CASSQAYRGSYNEQFF. CDR3 nucleotide sequence: TGTGCCAGCAGCCAAGCGTACAGGGGTTCCTACAATGAGCAGTTCTTC. Looking up the rest from reference TRBV14 and TRBJ2-1 gives the full variable domain: EAGVTQFPSHSVIEKGQTVTLRCDPISGHDNLYWYRRVMGKEIKFLLHFVKESKQDESGMPNNRFLAERTGGTYSTLKVQPAELEDSGVYFCASSQAYRGSYNEQFFGPGTRLTVL.

The rearrangement links TRBV27 to TRBJ2-2; a weak D match, TRBD2 (6 bases). This CDR3 region has 15 residues. Trimming pared 6 bases from V and 2 bases from J, leaving 13 bases between. Looked up from germline, CDR1 is MNHEY and CDR2 is SMNVEV (reference sequence). In DNA, the CDR3 is TGTGCCAGCAGCCCGGGAGAAGCCAACACCGGGGAGCTGTTTTTT. Translated: CASSPGEANTGELFF.

V is TRBV15 and J is TRBJ1-3; D is unresolved. Trimming cost V 0 bases and J 6 bases, with 12 bases left between them. The CDR3 is made up of 15 amino acids. The germline gives CDR1 LNHNV, CDR2 YYDKDF (reference sequence). CDR3 nucleotide sequence: TGTGCCACCAGCAGAGATCTGGCGGGATTAAACACCATATATTTT. This translates into CATSRDLAGLNTIYF.

This clone was picked up a small number of times. The V gene is TRBV6-1, the J gene TRBJ2-7, with 7 positions matching TRBD1. CDR1 and CDR2 from the germline V gene are MNHNS and SASEGT. The CDR3 runs 14 residues. The V segment lost 7 bases and the J segment 4 bases; nucleotides outside the gene matches: 10. The CDR3 sequence: CASKPTGVGYEQYF. The CDR3 DNA follows: TGTGCCAGCAAACCTACAGGGGTGGGTTACGAGCAGTACTTC.

In the case of this clone: Other DNA sequences in this sample translate to the same CDR3. This chain links TRBV27 with TRBJ2-7; TRBD1 matches at 11 bases. The V gene's germline CDR1 is MNHEY and CDR2 SMNVEV (reference sequence). The V and J ends lost 2 bases and 1 base, in that order; junction bases with no gene match: 1. The CDR3 contains 15 residues. The CDR3 here is CASSLGTGGSYEQYF. The CDR3, as DNA: TGTGCCAGCAGTTTAGGGACAGGGGGGTCCTACGAGCAGTACTTC.

CDR3 sequence reads: CASSYGQGGETQYF. The CDR3 region has the DNA TGTGCCAGCAGCTACGGACAGGGTGGGGAGACCCAGTACTTC. This chain links TRBV11-2 with TRBJ2-5; the match to TRBD1 covers 8 bases. Germline V gives CDR1 SGHAT, CDR2 FQNNGV. Trimming took 4 bases from V and 5 from J; bases not matched to a gene: 6. The length of the CDR3 is 14 residues.

The chain uses TRBV7-9 and TRBJ2-3, with TRBD2 matching over 8 bases. CDR3 length: 17 amino acids. V shed 4 bases, J shed 2 bases, and the junction held 11 bases outside the gene matches. CDR1 and CDR2 from the germline V gene are SEHNR and FQNEAQ (reference sequence). CDR3 in amino acids: CASSSVLGRGTTDTQYF. Written as DNA, the CDR3 is TGTGCCAGCAGCTCCGTCCTCGGGAGGGGAACCACAGATACGCAGTATTTT. The complete variable domain, with remaining parts taken from reference TRBV7-9 and TRBJ2-3, reads DTGVSQNPRHKITKRGQNVTFRCDPISEHNRLYWYRQTLGQGPEFLTYFQNEAQLEKSRLLSDRFSAERPKGSFSTLEIQRTEQGDSAMYLCASSSVLGRGTTDTQYFGPGTRLTVL.

This sequence joins TRBV2 and TRBJ2-3, with TRBD2 matching over 7 bases. This CDR3 contains 18 residues. Germline V CDR1 and CDR2: SNHLY, FYNNEI. V lost 7 bases and J lost 5; bases outside the gene matches: 21. The CDR3 DNA reads as TGTGCCAGCAACCACCGACGTGGGGGGACCGCGGGGGAAGATACGCAGTATTTT. It translates to CASNHRRGGTAGEDTQYF.

The chain joins TRBV19 to TRBJ1-5; 10 nucleotides match TRBD1. Looked up from germline, CDR1 is LNHDA and CDR2 is SQIVND (reference sequence). After removal of 5 bases from V and 4 bases from J, the junction contained 5 bases not matched to a gene. The CDR3 covers 15 residues. The DNA for the CDR3 is TGTGCCAGTAGTTATGGGACAGGGGATAATCAGCCCCAGCATTTT. Its protein is CASSYGTGDNQPQHF.

In this sample, this clone turned up once. This chain links TRBV5-5 with TRBJ1-1, with a tentative D call TRBD1 (6 bases). Trimming shortened V by 0 bases and J by 5 bases, and 11 bases separated the two germline ends. Germline CDR1 reads SGHKS; CDR2 reads YYEKEE (reference sequence). This CDR3 has 14 amino acids. In nucleotides, the CDR3 is TGTGCCAGCAGCTTGGATGGGGGCTGGACTGAAGCTTTCTTT. Translated, it gives CASSLDGGWTEAFF. Supplemented by reference TRBV5-5 and TRBJ1-1, the full variable domain reads DAGVTQSPTHLIKTRGQQVTLRCSPISGHKSVSWYQQVLGQGPQFIFQYYEKEERGRGNFPDRFSARQFPNYSSELNVNALLLGDSALYLCASSLDGGWTEAFFGQGTRLTVV.

The chain joins TRBV19 to TRBJ1-2; D unresolved. With 3 bases removed from V and 8 bases from J, the gap between germline ends came to 13 bases. The germline V gene encodes CDR1 LNHDA and CDR2 SQIVND (reference sequence). There are 13 residues in the CDR3. The CDR3 loop reads CASSISQVGGYTF. For the CDR3, the DNA is TGTGCCAGTAGTATTTCCCAGGTTGGGGGCTACACCTTC.

With regard to this clone: The same CDR3 arises from other DNA sequences in this sample as well. The chain uses TRBV11-2 and TRBJ2-3, with TRBD2 matching 10 bases. CDR1 is SGHAT and CDR2 is FQNNGV in the germline V gene. The ends lost 5 bases at V and 1 base at J; junction bases unmatched: 3. The CDR3 contains 15 residues. CDR3 nucleotide sequence: TGTGCCAGCAGCGACCTAGCGGGGGGCACAGATACGCAGTATTTT. It is translated as CASSDLAGGTDTQYF.

This chain connects TRBV5-1 to TRBJ1-1; D is uncertain. Germline CDR1 is SGHRS and CDR2 is YFSETQ. V was shortened by 0 bases and J by 4 bases, with 10 bases between the two germline ends. The CDR3 consists of 14 residues. CDR3 sequence (DNA): TGCGCCAGCAGCTTGGGGCAGGTCTTCACTGAAGCTTTCTTT. Its translation: CASSLGQVFTEAFF.

The rearrangement links TRBV10-3 to TRBJ2-7; maybe TRBD1 (6 bases). Looked up from germline, CDR1 is ENHRY and CDR2 is SYGVKD. CDR3 length equals 11 residues. With 8 bases removed from V and 3 bases from J, the gap between germline ends came to 8 bases. CDR3 bases: TGTGCCATCGGACAGCGCTACGAGCAGTACTTC. Its translation is CAIGQRYEQYF.

This chain links TRBV6-1 with TRBJ2-7; 8 nucleotides align to TRBD2. The CDR3 has 15 amino acids. V lost 3 bases to trimming and J lost 6 bases; unmatched junction nucleotides: 10. Germline V gives CDR1 MNHNS, CDR2 SASEGT. The CDR3 here is CASSESSGGVGEQYF. CDR3 in DNA: TGTGCCAGCAGTGAGAGCTCCGGGGGGGTCGGCGAGCAGTACTTC.

The chain joins TRBV7-9 to TRBJ2-3; TRBD2 aligns across 11 bases. CDR3 size: 15 residues. Trimming removed 5 bases from V and 2 bases from J; junction bases left unmatched: 3. Germline CDR1 and CDR2: SEHNR and FQNEAQ (reference sequence). CDR3 loop: CASSRGLADTDTQYF. The DNA for the CDR3 is TGTGCCAGCAGCCGGGGACTAGCGGACACAGATACGCAGTATTTT.